This T cell receptor beta chain was identified during a study of OX40 agonist ivuxolimab in advanced cancers. Turning to the study itself: Ivuxolimab, an agonistic anti-OX40 (CD134) antibody, was given to patients. The diagnoses of dose-escalation patients were hepatocellular carcinoma, melanoma, renal cell or head and neck cancer. Overall study results and limits: Expanded clones were, on average, more numerous in CD8+ T cells than in CD4+.

Turning to this clone: Its antigen is unidentified.

The CDR3 length is 16 residues. CDR1 and CDR2 from the germline V gene are LNHDA and SQIVND (reference sequence). The ends were cut back, 5 bases at V and 0 bases at J, with 14 bases in the middle. Here immunoSEQ multiplex PCR was the method, and the copy in TCRdb shows in-frame clones only, minus some. The sample shows some 66,000 clones, approximately 81% of them seen only once. The TCR sequence derives from an adult with an advanced solid tumor such as melanoma, head and neck, liver or kidney cancer. The sequencing used CD4+ or CD8+ T cells sorted from blood, collected in a trial of the OX40 agonist ivuxolimab. V usage is TRBV19 and J usage is TRBJ1-5; D possibly corresponds to TRBD1 (5 bases). This CDR3 reads CASSERGLYSNQPQHF. The CDR3 DNA follows: TGTGCCAGTAGTGAGCGGGGACTGTATAGCAATCAGCCCCAGCATTTT.